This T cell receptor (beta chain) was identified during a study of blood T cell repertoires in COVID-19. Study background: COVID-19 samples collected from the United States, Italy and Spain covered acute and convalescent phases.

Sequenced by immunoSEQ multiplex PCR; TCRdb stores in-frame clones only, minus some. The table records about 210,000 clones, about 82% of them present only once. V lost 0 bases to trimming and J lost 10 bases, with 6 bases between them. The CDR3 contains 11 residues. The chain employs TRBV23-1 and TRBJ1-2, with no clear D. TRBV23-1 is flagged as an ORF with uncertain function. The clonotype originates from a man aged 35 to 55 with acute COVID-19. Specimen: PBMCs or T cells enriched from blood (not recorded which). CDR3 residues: CASSQSGIYTF. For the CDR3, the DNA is TGCGCCAGCAGTCAATCCGGGATCTACACCTTC.